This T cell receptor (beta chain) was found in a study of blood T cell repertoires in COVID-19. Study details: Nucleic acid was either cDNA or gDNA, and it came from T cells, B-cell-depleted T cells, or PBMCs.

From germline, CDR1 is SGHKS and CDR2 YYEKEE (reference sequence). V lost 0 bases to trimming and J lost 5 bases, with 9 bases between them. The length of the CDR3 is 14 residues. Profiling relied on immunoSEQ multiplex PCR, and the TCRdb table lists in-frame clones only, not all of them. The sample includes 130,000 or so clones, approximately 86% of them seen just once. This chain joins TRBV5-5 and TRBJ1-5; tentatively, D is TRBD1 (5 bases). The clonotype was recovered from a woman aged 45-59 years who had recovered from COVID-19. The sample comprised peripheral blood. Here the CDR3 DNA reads TGTGCCAGCAGCTTGGGACAGCTGTATCAGCCCCAGCATTTT. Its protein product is CASSLGQLYQPQHF.